The source of this TCR beta chain is a study of cytomegalovirus exposure and HLA in healthy donors. V shed 8 bases and J 5 bases; nucleotides not matched to a gene: 10. The length of the CDR3 is 15 residues. CDR1 and CDR2 (germline): SGHDT, YYEEEE. Donors counted as nominally healthy when sampled, yet unrecorded immune exposures were likely. Study-wide findings and caveats: A cluster of highly shared sequence variants was likely a sequencing artifact.

Notes on this clone: Its antigen is undetermined.

The PCR ran on 60 Vbeta and 13 Jbeta primers. Repertoires were generated with immunoSEQ multiplex PCR, while TCRdb's copy carries only in-frame clones and drops some. Counted here are approximately 150,000 clones, over 75% occurring once; the ten biggest clones make up 2.5% to 3.5%. The sample taken for sequencing was PBMCs. The gene calls are TRBV5-6 and TRBJ2-2, with 9 bases identical to TRBD1. This receptor was identified in a woman aged 25 to 39 in good health and CMV-seronegative. The CDR3 region is CASRPPTGGTGELFF. The CDR3 DNA reads as TGTGCCAGTAGACCTCCGACAGGGGGAACCGGGGAGCTGTTTTTT.